These T cell receptor beta chains were read from a single sample in a study of shared clonotypes between healthy human individuals. The method was immunoSEQ multiplex PCR; TCRdb's version includes in-frame clones alone and lacks a portion of them. This sample carries millions of clones, 80% to 95% of them seen once, and the ten largest clones take 0.3% to 0.4%. The sequencing sample was made of naive CD4+ T cells from PBMCs. The receptors were sampled from a man aged 18 to 35 in good health. Some clones in this sample may be carry-over from other donors' samples. The CDR3 runs from the conserved cysteine through the conserved F or W. Each record gives: V gene, clone size, J gene, D gene, CDR3 protein, CDR3 DNA. D genes are given only for firm matches. Size values are once, few and many counts, or a class for expanded clones, and some rows have none.

>TRBV7-8|-|TRBJ2-3|-
CASSLGGSGTDTQYF
TGTGCCAGCAGCTTAGGAGGGAGTGGGACAGATACGCAGTATTTT
>TRBV5-1|-|TRBJ1-1|-
CASSLIGARAFF
TGCGCCAGCAGCTTGATTGGGGCCCGAGCTTTCTTT
>TRBV28|-|TRBJ1-3|-
CASTTLGGGNTIYF
TGTGCCAGCACTACCTTGGGAGGGGGGAACACCATATATTTT
>TRBV5-4|-|TRBJ2-7|-
CASSLDGSAPSEQYF
TGTGCCAGCAGCTTGGACGGGAGCGCCCCCTCCGAGCAGTACTTC
>TRBV5-1|-|TRBJ2-3|TRBD2
CASSLGAGDTDTQYF
TGCGCCAGCAGCTTGGGGGCGGGAGACACAGATACGCAGTATTTT
>TRBV28|-|TRBJ1-5|-
CASSLGAHQPQHF
TGTGCCAGCAGTCTAGGGGCCCACCAGCCCCAGCATTTT
>TRBV6-4|once|TRBJ2-7|-
CASSPGGQGAYEQYF
TGTGCCAGCAGTCCCGGGGGGCAGGGGGCCTACGAGCAGTACTTC
>TRBV30|-|TRBJ2-7|TRBD1
CAWSSSVDRGGHF
TGTGCCTGGAGTAGTTCTGTTGACAGGGGCGGGCACTTC
>TRBV7-2|-|TRBJ1-2|-
CASSPRLPNYGYTF
TGTGCCAGCAGCCCCCGTCTCCCTAACTATGGCTACACCTTC
>TRBV4-2|-|TRBJ2-1|-
CASSPGSSYNEQFF
TGTGCCAGCTCGCCGGGGTCTTCCTACAATGAGCAGTTCTTC
>TRBV27|-|TRBJ2-4|TRBD1
CASNPRVTPTGPLNIQYF
TGTGCCAGCAACCCAAGGGTCACTCCGACAGGGCCGTTAAACATTCAGTACTTC
>TRBV6-5|-|TRBJ1-1|-
CASSYSRGFGTEAFF
TGTGCCAGCAGTTACTCGAGAGGGTTCGGCACTGAAGCTTTCTTT
>TRBV18|-|TRBJ1-3|-
CASSPSRQRLSGENPSGNTIYF
TGTGCCAGCTCACCATCAAGACAGAGGCTGTCAGGGGAGAATCCCTCTGGAAACACCATATATTTT
>TRBV5-1|-|TRBJ1-4|-
CASRRGTSTNEKLFF
TGCGCCAGCAGGAGGGGCACCTCAACTAATGAAAAACTGTTTTTT
>TRBV5-1|-|TRBJ1-5|TRBD1
CASSAGQTNNQPQHF
TGCGCCAGCAGCGCGGGACAGACAAACAATCAGCCCCAGCATTTT
>TRBV6-1|-|TRBJ1-2|-
CASSDYPGGYGYTF
TGTGCCAGCAGTGATTATCCGGGGGGCTATGGCTACACCTTC
>TRBV18|-|TRBJ2-7|-
CASSRAGTVRASYEQYF
TGTGCCAGCTCACGAGCCGGCACAGTCCGCGCTTCCTACGAGCAGTACTTC
>TRBV5-1|-|TRBJ2-7|TRBD1
CASSTPGTDYEQYF
TGCGCCAGCAGCACACCCGGGACAGACTACGAGCAGTACTTC
>TRBV6-5|-|TRBJ2-5|-
CASSLWGQETQYF
TGTGCCAGCAGTTTGTGGGGACAAGAGACCCAGTACTTC
>TRBV5-4|-|TRBJ1-2|-
CASSRVSDLPHYGYTF
TGTGCCAGCAGCCGGGTCTCGGACCTCCCACACTATGGCTACACCTTC
>TRBV27|-|TRBJ2-7|TRBD2
CASSLGLAGAGYEQYF
TGTGCCAGCAGTTTAGGGCTAGCGGGAGCTGGGTACGAGCAGTACTTC
>TRBV14|-|TRBJ1-2|TRBD1
CASSQVTGGGYTF
TGTGCCAGCAGCCAAGTGACAGGGGGTGGCTACACCTTC
>TRBV9|-|TRBJ2-7|TRBD1
CASSVEGGSRYEQYF
TGTGCCAGCAGCGTGGAAGGGGGCTCGAGGTACGAGCAGTACTTC
>TRBV7-9|once|TRBJ2-7|-
CASSLRVEQYF
TGTGCCAGCAGCTTAAGGGTCGAGCAGTACTTC
>TRBV5-6|-|TRBJ1-4|-
CASSLGQTNEKLFF
TGTGCCAGCAGTTTGGGACAAACCAATGAAAAACTGTTTTTT
>TRBV2|-|TRBJ2-4|-
CASSGETANIQYF
TGTGCCAGCAGTGGAGAGACGGCAAACATTCAGTACTTC
>TRBV19|-|TRBJ1-4|-
CASSGDRDPTTNEKLFF
TGTGCCAGTAGTGGGGACCGGGACCCTACAACTAATGAAAAACTGTTTTTT
>TRBV5-1|-|TRBJ1-2|TRBD1
CASRLTAEGAQGYTF
TGCGCCAGCAGGCTGACCGCAGAGGGGGCTCAAGGCTACACCTTC
>TRBV19|-|TRBJ1-2|-
CASSIVAGNDRGYTF
TGTGCCAGTAGTATAGTGGCAGGGAACGATCGAGGCTACACCTTC
>TRBV7-9|once|TRBJ1-1|-
CASSTQGGTEAFF
TGTGCCAGCAGCACCCAAGGGGGCACTGAAGCTTTCTTT
>TRBV7-3|-|TRBJ2-1|TRBD1
CASSLSGTGVNEQFF
TGTGCCAGCAGCTTAAGTGGGACAGGGGTAAATGAGCAGTTCTTC
>TRBV5-4|-|TRBJ2-2|TRBD2
CATSRVLAGGPTGELFF
TGTGCCACCAGCAGGGTGCTAGCGGGAGGGCCGACCGGGGAGCTGTTTTTT
>TRBV19|-|TRBJ1-1|TRBD1
CASSITTGEAFF
TGTGCCAGTAGTATTACGACAGGGGAAGCTTTCTTT
>TRBV7-2|once|TRBJ2-5|TRBD1
CASSFLVQTGPQETQYF
TGTGCCAGCAGCTTCCTCGTACAGACAGGGCCGCAAGAGACCCAGTACTTC
>TRBV30|-|TRBJ2-7|TRBD1
CAWTGTGFYEQYF
TGTGCCTGGACCGGGACAGGGTTCTACGAGCAGTACTTC
>TRBV28|-|TRBJ2-7|-
CASSWGRRSYEQYF
TGTGCCAGCAGTTGGGGTAGGCGCTCCTACGAGCAGTACTTC
>TRBV7-3|-|TRBJ2-7|TRBD1
CASSLKGAGSPYEQYF
TGTGCCAGCAGCTTAAAGGGGGCAGGATCGCCCTACGAGCAGTACTTC
>TRBV28|-|TRBJ1-2|-
CASSLGQGSYGYTF
TGTGCCAGCAGTTTGGGGCAGGGGAGCTATGGCTACACCTTC
>TRBV28|-|TRBJ1-5|-
CASSYPTSRDSNQPQHF
TGTGCCAGCAGCTATCCCACCTCCAGGGACAGCAATCAGCCCCAGCATTTT
>TRBV2|-|TRBJ2-3|-
CASSIQGTLSTDTQYF
TGTGCCAGCAGTATACAGGGGACTCTTAGCACAGATACGCAGTATTTT
>TRBV5-5|-|TRBJ1-5|-
CASSLAREDGNQPQHF
TGTGCCAGCAGCTTGGCCAGGGAGGACGGCAATCAGCCCCAGCATTTT